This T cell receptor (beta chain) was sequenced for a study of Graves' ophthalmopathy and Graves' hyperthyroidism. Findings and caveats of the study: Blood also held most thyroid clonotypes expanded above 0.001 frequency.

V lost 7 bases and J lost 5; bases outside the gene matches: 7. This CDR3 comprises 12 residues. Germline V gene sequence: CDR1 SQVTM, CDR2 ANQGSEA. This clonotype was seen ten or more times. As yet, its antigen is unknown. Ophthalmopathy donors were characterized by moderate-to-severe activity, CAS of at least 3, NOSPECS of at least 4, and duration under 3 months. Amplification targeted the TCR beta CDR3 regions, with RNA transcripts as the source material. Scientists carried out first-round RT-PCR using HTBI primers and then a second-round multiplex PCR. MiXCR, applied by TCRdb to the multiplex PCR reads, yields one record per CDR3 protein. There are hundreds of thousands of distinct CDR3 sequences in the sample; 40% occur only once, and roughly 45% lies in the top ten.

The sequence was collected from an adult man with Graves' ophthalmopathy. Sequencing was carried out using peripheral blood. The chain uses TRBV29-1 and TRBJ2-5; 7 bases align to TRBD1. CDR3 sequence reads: CSAYRGGETQYF. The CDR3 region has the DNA TGCAGCGCTTACAGGGGCGGCGAGACCCAGTACTTC.